These T cell receptor beta chains were read from a single sample in a study of blood T cell repertoires in COVID-19. Only in-frame clones appear in the TCRdb table, and some are missing; sequencing was by immunoSEQ multiplex PCR. The sample carries about 62,000 clones, over 85% recorded once. Material for sequencing was peripheral blood. The receptors here all came from a human donor in a cohort sampled during active COVID-19. Each CDR3 is given with its conserved first and last residue. Each record gives: V gene, D gene, CDR3 length, J gene, clone size, CDR3 DNA, CDR3 protein. The D gene is left open where the match is weak. For some rows the clone size is stated as once, few or many, or as a class when expanded; others skip it.

>TRBV9|.|15|TRBJ1-3|.
TGTGCCAGCAGCCGGAGACAGTCATCTGGAAACACCATATATTTT
CASSRRQSSGNTIYF
>TRBV6-5|.|14|TRBJ2-6|.
TGTGCCAGCAGTTATAGCTCTGGGGCCAACGTCCTGACTTTC
CASSYSSGANVLTF
>TRBV30|TRBD1|15|TRBJ1-5|.
TGTGCCTGGAGTAAACAGGGGGAGCGGATTCAGCCCCAGCATTTT
CAWSKQGERIQPQHF
>TRBV3-1/TRBV3-2|.|13|TRBJ1-2|.
TGTGCCAGCAGCCTACGACAGGCCAATGGCTACACCTTC
CASSLRQANGYTF
>TRBV9|TRBD2|16|TRBJ2-1|.
TGTGCCAGCAGCGTAGCTGGGACGGGAGGGCCGAATGAGCAGTTCTTC
CASSVAGTGGPNEQFF
>TRBV12-3/TRBV12-4|TRBD1|13|TRBJ1-2|.
TGTGCCAGCGGCGGACAGGGCAAGTATGGCTACACCTTC
CASGGQGKYGYTF
>TRBV2|TRBD2|15|TRBJ2-1|.
TGTGCCAGCAGTGAAGCCACTAGCGGGGGATGGGAGCAGTTCTTC
CASSEATSGGWEQFF
>TRBV5-1|.|14|TRBJ1-3|.
TGCGCCAGCAGCTTGTCGGTCTCTGGAAACACCATATATTTT
CASSLSVSGNTIYF
>TRBV18|.|12|TRBJ2-7|.
TGTGCCAGCTCGCGGGGAATCTACGAGCAGTACTTC
CASSRGIYEQYF
>TRBV19|.|15|TRBJ2-3|once
TGTGCCAGTAACCCGACGGGGGGCAATACAGATACGCAGTATTTT
CASNPTGGNTDTQYF